Presented here are 9 T cell receptor beta chains from one specimen sequenced in a study of identical twins. Via MiXCR, TCRdb re-called the 5' RACE reads, giving one row per CDR3 protein. The table has approximately 620,000 distinct CDR3 sequences, 8.6% seen once. This sample was shared with a second study, whose subject was yellow fever vaccine responses in identical twins.

Input material: PBMCs. The receptors stem from a woman in her late teens or twenties in good health.

The rearrangement links TRBV11-2 to TRBJ2-1; 9 bases line up with TRBD2. This CDR3 comprises 17 residues. Trimming at V came to 5 bases and at J to 3 bases, leaving 11 bases not matched to a gene. From germline, CDR1 is SGHAT and CDR2 FQNNGV. For the CDR3, the DNA is TGTGCCAGCAGCGAAGGGACTAGCATTGCTATCTACAATGAGCAGTTCTTC. Protein product: CASSEGTSIAIYNEQFF.

This clonotype was observed many times. This chain connects TRBV12-3 or TRBV12-4 to TRBJ1-1; possible D gene TRBD1, 6 bases. The CDR3 loop spans 16 amino acids. Trimming removed 3 bases at V and 5 bases at J, with 19 bases between. This CDR3 is CASSLLGGGRVTEAFF. Written as DNA, the CDR3 is TGTGCCAGCAGTTTGCTCGGCGGGGGGCGGGTGACTGAAGCTTTCTTT.

This clonotype was counted only a few times. The chain combines TRBV7-2 with TRBJ1-5; unclear D gene. CDR1 and CDR2 (germline): SGHTA, FQGNSA. The CDR3 spans 13 residues. The V end was cut by 1 base, the J end by 5 bases, with 6 bases between. The CDR3 region is CASSLGSDQPQHF. The CDR3 region has the DNA TGTGCCAGCAGCTTAGGGAGCGATCAGCCCCAGCATTTT.

The CDR3 DNA follows: TGTGCCAGCAGTTACTCGGGCGGGCCAAACACAGATACGCAGTATTTT. It codes for CASSYSGGPNTDTQYF. The J gene is TRBJ2-3, the V gene TRBV6-5; weak D call: TRBD2 (5 bases). This CDR3 has 16 amino acids. The germline CDR1 and CDR2 sequences are MNHEY and SVGAGI. Trimming shortened V by 0 bases and J by 2 bases, and 12 bases separated the two germline ends.

This clonotype was observed a few times. The rearrangement uses TRBV7-2 and TRBJ2-3, with D perhaps being TRBD1 or TRBD2 (5 bases each). The germline CDR1 and CDR2 sequences are SGHTA and FQGNSA. V was trimmed by 7 bases and J by 1 base, leaving 15 bases between them. The CDR3 is 15 amino acids. The chain's CDR3 is CASNPRGGGTDTQYF. DNA for the CDR3: TGTGCCAGCAACCCCCGGGGCGGAGGCACAGATACGCAGTATTTT.

This clonotype appeared many times. The chain is built from TRBV12-3 or TRBV12-4 and TRBJ2-7; 11 positions match TRBD1. This CDR3 has 14 amino acids. After removal of 6 bases from V and 2 bases from J, the junction contained 3 bases not matched to a gene. As DNA, the CDR3 is TGTGCCAGCAGGCCGGGACAGGGGGCCTACGAGCAGTACTTC. Protein sequence: CASRPGQGAYEQYF.

The chain employs TRBV6-2 or TRBV6-3 and TRBJ2-3, with D possibly TRBD2 on 6 matching bases. Trimming removed 2 bases at V and 3 bases at J, with 12 bases between. The germline V gene encodes CDR1 MNHEY and CDR2 SVGEGT. This CDR3 is built from 15 residues. The CDR3 reads CASSYATSRTDTQYF. The CDR3 coding sequence is TGTGCCAGCAGTTACGCGACTAGTAGGACAGATACGCAGTATTTT.

The V gene is TRBV19, the J gene TRBJ2-2, with unresolved D. Germline V lookup: CDR1 LNHDA, CDR2 SQIVND (reference sequence). The V and J ends lost 7 bases and 2 bases respectively, with 8 bases between them. The CDR3 loop spans 13 amino acids. The CDR3 loop reads CASTPPNTGELFF. CDR3 nucleotides: TGTGCCAGTACCCCCCCAAACACCGGGGAGCTGTTTTTT.

This clonotype was recorded many times. This chain uses TRBV4-2 with TRBJ2-5, with 8 positions matching TRBD2. Germline loops: CDR1 LGHNA, CDR2 YNFKEQ. The CDR3 loop spans 16 amino acids. V shed 4 bases, J shed 4 bases, and the junction held 11 bases outside the gene matches. The CDR3 DNA follows: TGTGCCAGCAGCCCCCGGGCGGGAGGAGGCGGAGAGACCCAGTACTTC. Translating it yields CASSPRAGGGGETQYF.